This T cell receptor beta chain was recovered during a study of T-cell memory formation after mild COVID-19 (dated by TCRdb to 2020 to 2022). Concerning the study at large: TCR sequence clusters from the two donors were found to be largely donor specific. In two donors, T-cell clones that expanded and contracted after mild COVID-19 were followed by sequencing TCRalpha and TCRbeta repertoires longitudinally. Two young, previously healthy adult volunteers made up the cohort, one male and one female. Study-level results and caveats: From day 15 to 85, contracting clones showed balanced CD4/CD8 phenotypes, whereas a second wave of clones that expanded from day 15 to 37 leaned towards CD4+. Whether the second-wave clones peaking on day 37 were SARS-CoV-2 specific was not confirmed. Only a couple of mild cases were covered in the study, and larger cohorts including severe cases with pre-infection samples were considered necessary. The detection of some responding clones in pre-infection memory suggests that pre-existing cross-reactive memory T cells joined the SARS-CoV-2 response. Contracting CD4+ clones turned up mainly in the CM and EM memory subsets, whereas EMRA was where CD8+ clones were enriched.

V is clipped by 6 bases and J by 4 bases, and the sequence between their germline boundaries is 11 bases long. As encoded in the germline V gene, CDR1 is SNHLY while CDR2 is FYNNEI. The CDR3 runs 13 residues from the cysteine to the phenylalanine. The sequence is cut down to CDR3 DNA, 39 bases in frame from base 1. This clonotype showed up just a few times. Its cognate antigen has yet to be identified. No base qualities exist here, and no much larger clone lies one base off it. PBMCs were isolated by Ficoll-Paque density gradient centrifugation. Instrument used: Illumina NovaSeq 6000. Using 5'RACE with constant-segment primers, TCRalpha and TCRbeta cDNA libraries were constructed, with sample barcodes and unique molecular identifiers added in the process. Trizol reagent was used to extract RNA from every sample. Library amplification was performed in two PCR steps, and a second sample barcode and Illumina TruSeq adapters were introduced in the second step. Sequencing of the libraries was done on an Illumina NovaSeq, producing 2 x 150 bp paired-end reads. In the authors' own workflow: The reads were demultiplexed and collapsed into UMI-guided consensus sequences using migec v1.2.7. Using mixcr v2.1.11, UMI consensuses were aligned to TRA and TRB V and J templates and then assembled into clonotypes. A clonotype was counted as expanded or contracted only when both edgeR and NoisET called the clonotype significant, with the noise models trained on biological replicates. For edgeR calls, the cutoffs were a false discovery rate-adjusted p below 0.01 and a log2 fold-change threshold of 1. As an exploratory analysis of dynamics, max-normalized trajectories of the 1000 most abundant clonotypes were examined by PCA with hierarchical clustering. Each responding clone was given a CD4 or CD8 phenotype based on the CD4+ and CD8+ repertoires, which had been sequenced separately. In TCRdb, the public reads were trimmed at Q25 with fastp and aligned with MiXCR, with productive beta chains retained. All rows with the same CDR3 protein become a single entry with the most common DNA and genes. TCRdb, rather than the study authors, made the V and J calls. This sample lists around 200,000 distinct CDR3 sequences; approximately 30% were detected once. 10% to 12% of the sample comes from the top ten.

Sequencing was carried out using PBMCs or a T cell subset sorted from them (not recorded which). The receptor comes from an adult woman who had mild COVID-19 (a few samples of this study predate the infection). The sample titles of this study are shuffled in the database, so cell type and time point are left out; the donor was told from shared clones. Recombination connected TRBV2 to TRBJ2-3, and perhaps TRBD2 as D gene, on 6 matching bases. The CDR3 in this case is CASRVERADTQYF. Read as DNA, the sequence is TGTGCCAGCAGGGTTGAGCGGGCAGATACGCAGTATTTT.